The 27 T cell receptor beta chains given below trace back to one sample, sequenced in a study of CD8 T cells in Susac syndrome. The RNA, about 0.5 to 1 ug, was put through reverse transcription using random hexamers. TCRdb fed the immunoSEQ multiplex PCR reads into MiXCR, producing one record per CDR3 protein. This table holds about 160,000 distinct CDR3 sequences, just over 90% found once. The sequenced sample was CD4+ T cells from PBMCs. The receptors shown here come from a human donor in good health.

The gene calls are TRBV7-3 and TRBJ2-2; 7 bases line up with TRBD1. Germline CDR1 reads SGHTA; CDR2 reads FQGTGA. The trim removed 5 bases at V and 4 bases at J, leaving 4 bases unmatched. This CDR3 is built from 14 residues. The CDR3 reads CASSLGQATGELFF. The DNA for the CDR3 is TGTGCCAGCAGCCTAGGACAGGCCACCGGGGAGCTGTTTTTT.

The CDR3 is CASSRSSNQPQHF. In DNA, the CDR3 is TGTGCCAGCAGCCGGAGTAGCAATCAGCCCCAGCATTTT. The V call is TRBV6-2 or TRBV6-3, the J call TRBJ1-5; no clear D. The CDR3 is 13 amino acids. Trimming shortened V by 6 bases and J by 0 bases, and 6 bases separated the two germline ends. From germline, CDR1 is MNHEY and CDR2 SVGEGT.

CDR3 coding DNA: TGCGCCAGCAGCTTGGCGTTGGGACAGTCCTACGAGCAGTACTTC. It translates to CASSLALGQSYEQYF. The chain uses TRBV5-1 and TRBJ2-7; 7 bases match TRBD1. Germline CDR1 reads SGHRS; CDR2 reads YFSETQ. V shed 0 bases and J 1 base; nucleotides not matched to a gene: 4. The CDR3 has 15 residues. Full variable domain (missing parts from reference TRBV5-1 and TRBJ2-7): KAGVTQTPRYLIKTRGQQVTLSCSPISGHRSVSWYQQTPGQGLQFLFEYFSETQRNKGNFPGRFSGRQFSNSRSEMNVSTLELGDSALYLCASSLALGQSYEQYFGPGTRLTVT.

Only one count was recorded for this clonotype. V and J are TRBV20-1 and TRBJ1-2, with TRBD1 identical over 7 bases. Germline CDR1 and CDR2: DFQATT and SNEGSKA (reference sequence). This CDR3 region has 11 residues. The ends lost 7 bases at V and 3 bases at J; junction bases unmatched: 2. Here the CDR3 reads CSVDRDYGYTF. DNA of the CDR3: TGCAGTGTCGACAGGGACTATGGCTACACCTTC.

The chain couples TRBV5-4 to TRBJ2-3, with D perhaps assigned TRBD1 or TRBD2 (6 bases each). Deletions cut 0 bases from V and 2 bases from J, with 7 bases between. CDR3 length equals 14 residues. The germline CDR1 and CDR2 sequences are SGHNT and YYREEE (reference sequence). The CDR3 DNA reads TGTGCCAGCAGCTTGGCGGGGGCCACAGATACGCAGTATTTT. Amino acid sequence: CASSLAGATDTQYF.

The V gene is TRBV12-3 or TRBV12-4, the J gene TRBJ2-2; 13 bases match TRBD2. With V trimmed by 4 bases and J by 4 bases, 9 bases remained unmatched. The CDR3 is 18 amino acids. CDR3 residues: CASSSPGLAGSVTGELFF. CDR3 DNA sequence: TGTGCCAGCAGTTCCCCGGGACTAGCGGGGTCTGTCACCGGGGAGCTGTTTTTT.

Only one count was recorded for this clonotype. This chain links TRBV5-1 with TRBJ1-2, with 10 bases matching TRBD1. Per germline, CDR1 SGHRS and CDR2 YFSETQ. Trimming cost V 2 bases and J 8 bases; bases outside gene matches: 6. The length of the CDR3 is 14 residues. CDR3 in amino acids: CASSLSGTGEGYTF. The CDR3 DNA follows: TGCGCCAGCAGCTTATCCGGGACAGGGGAAGGCTACACCTTC. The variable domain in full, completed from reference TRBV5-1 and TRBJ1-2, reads KAGVTQTPRYLIKTRGQQVTLSCSPISGHRSVSWYQQTPGQGLQFLFEYFSETQRNKGNFPGRFSGRQFSNSRSEMNVSTLELGDSALYLCASSLSGTGEGYTFGSGTRLTVV.

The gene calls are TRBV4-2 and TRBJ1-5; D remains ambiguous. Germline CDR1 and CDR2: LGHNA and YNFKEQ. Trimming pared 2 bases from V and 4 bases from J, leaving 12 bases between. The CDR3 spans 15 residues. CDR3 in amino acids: CASSQQRQVNQPQHF. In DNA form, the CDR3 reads TGTGCCAGCAGCCAACAGCGGCAGGTTAATCAGCCCCAGCATTTT.

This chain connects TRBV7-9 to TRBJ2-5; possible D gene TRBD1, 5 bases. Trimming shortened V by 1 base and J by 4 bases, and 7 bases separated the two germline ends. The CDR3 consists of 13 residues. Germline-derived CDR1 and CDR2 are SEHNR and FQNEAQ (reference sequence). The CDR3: CASSLVGAETQYF. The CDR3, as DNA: TGTGCCAGCAGCTTAGTTGGGGCAGAGACCCAGTACTTC.

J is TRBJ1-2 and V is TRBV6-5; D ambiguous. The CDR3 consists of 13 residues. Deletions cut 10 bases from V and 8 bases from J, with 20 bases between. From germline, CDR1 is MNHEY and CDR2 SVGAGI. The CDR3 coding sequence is TGTGCCATCGCCGGGGTCGACGGTAGGGGCTACACCTTC. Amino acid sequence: CAIAGVDGRGYTF.

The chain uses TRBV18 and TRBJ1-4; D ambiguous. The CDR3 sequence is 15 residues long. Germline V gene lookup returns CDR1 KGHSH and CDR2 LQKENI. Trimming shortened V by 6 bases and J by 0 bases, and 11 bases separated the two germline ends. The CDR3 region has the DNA TGTGCCAGCTCGCTACGATTCGCAACTAATGAAAAACTGTTTTTT. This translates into CASSLRFATNEKLFF.

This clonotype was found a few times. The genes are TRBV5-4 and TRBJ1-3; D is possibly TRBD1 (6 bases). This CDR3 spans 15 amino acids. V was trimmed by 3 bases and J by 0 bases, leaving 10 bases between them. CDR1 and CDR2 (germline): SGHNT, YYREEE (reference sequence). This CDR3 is CASSSPGVSGNTIYF. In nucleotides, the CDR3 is TGTGCCAGCAGCTCTCCAGGGGTCTCTGGAAACACCATATATTTT. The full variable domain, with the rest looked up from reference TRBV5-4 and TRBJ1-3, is ETGVTQSPTHLIKTRGQQVTLRCSSQSGHNTVSWYQQALGQGPQFIFQYYREEENGRGNFPPRFSGLQFPNYSSELNVNALELDDSALYLCASSSPGVSGNTIYFGEGSWLTVV.

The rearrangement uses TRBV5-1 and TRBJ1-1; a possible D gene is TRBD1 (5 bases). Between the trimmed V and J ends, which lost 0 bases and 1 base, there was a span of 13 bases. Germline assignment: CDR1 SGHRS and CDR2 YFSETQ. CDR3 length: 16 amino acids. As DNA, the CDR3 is TGCGCCAGCAGCTTGGATGTGGCAGGGAGGAACACTGAAGCTTTCTTT. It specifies CASSLDVAGRNTEAFF.

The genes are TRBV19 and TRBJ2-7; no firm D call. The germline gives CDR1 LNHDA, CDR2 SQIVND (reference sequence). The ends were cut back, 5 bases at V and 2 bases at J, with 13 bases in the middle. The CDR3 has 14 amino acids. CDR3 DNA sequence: TGTGCCAGTAGTTCCTCGACGGTGCCCTACGAGCAGTACTTC. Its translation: CASSSSTVPYEQYF. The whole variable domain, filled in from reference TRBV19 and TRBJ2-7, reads DGGITQSPKYLFRKEGQNVTLSCEQNLNHDAMYWYRQDPGQGLRLIYYSQIVNDFQKGDIAEGYSVSREKKESFPLTVTSAQKNPTAFYLCASSSSTVPYEQYFGPGTRLTVT.

This CDR3 reads CASTSGYSGNTIYF. The CDR3 coding sequence is TGTGCCAGCACCTCGGGGTACTCTGGAAACACCATATATTTT. The V gene is TRBV9, the J gene TRBJ1-3; no definite D call. Between the trimmed V and J ends, which lost 6 bases and 0 bases, there was a span of 10 bases. Germline values: CDR1 SGDLS, CDR2 YYNGEE. This CDR3 region has 14 residues.

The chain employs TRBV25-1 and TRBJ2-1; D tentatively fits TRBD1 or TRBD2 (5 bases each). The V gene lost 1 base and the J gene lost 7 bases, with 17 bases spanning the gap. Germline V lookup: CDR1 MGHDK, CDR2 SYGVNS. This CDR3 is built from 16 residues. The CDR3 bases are TGTGCCAGCAGTGAATTTTCTGGGGGTCGAAGTAATGAGCAGTTCTTC. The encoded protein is CASSEFSGGRSNEQFF.

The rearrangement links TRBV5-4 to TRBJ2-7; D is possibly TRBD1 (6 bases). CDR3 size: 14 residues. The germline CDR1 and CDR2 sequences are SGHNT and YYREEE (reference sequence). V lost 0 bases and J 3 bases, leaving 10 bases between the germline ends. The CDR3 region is CASSLGGQSYEQYF. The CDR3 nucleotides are TGTGCCAGCAGCTTGGGGGGGCAGAGCTACGAGCAGTACTTC.

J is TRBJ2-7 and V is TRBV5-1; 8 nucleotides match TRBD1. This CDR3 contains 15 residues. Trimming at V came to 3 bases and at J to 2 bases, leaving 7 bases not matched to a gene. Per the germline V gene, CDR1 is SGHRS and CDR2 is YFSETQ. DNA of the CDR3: TGCGCCAGCAGCTCCGGACAGGGTCTTCCCTACGAGCAGTACTTC. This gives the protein CASSSGQGLPYEQYF.

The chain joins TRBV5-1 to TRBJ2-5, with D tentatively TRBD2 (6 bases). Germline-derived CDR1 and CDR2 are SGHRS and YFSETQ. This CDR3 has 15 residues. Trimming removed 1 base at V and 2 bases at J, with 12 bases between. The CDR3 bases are TGCGCCAGCAGCTTGAGGGCTGGGGGGCAAGAGACCCAGTACTTC. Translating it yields CASSLRAGGQETQYF.

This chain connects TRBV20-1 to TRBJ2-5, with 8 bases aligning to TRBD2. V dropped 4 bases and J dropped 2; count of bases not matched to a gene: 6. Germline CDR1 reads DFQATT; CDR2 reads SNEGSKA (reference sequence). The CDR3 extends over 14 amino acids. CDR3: CSANAPGGQETQYF. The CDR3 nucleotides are TGCAGTGCTAACGCCCCGGGGGGGCAAGAGACCCAGTACTTC.

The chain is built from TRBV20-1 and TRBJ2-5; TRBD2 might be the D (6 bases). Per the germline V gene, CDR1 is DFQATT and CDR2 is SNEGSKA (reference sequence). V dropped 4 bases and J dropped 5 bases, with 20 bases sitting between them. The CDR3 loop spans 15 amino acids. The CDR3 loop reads CSATLLPLAGETQYF. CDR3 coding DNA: TGCAGTGCTACTCTGCTCCCACTAGCCGGGGAGACCCAGTACTTC.

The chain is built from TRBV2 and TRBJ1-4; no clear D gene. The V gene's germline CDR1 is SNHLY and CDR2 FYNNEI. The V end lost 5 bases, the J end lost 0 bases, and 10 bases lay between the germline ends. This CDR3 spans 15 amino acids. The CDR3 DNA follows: TGTGCCAGCAGTCCGACATACGCAACTAATGAAAAACTGTTTTTT. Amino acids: CASSPTYATNEKLFF.

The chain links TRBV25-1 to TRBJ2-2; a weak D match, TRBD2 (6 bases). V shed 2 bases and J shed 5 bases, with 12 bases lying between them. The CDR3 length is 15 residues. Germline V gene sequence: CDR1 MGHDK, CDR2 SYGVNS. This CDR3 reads CASSEPGGKTGELFF. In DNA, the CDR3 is TGTGCCAGCAGTGAACCCGGCGGGAAGACCGGGGAGCTGTTTTTT.

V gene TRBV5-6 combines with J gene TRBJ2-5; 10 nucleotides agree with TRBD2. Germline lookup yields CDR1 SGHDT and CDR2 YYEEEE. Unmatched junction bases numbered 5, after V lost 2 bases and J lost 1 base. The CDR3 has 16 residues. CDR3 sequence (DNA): TGTGCCAGCAGCTTTTTTAGCGGGGGGCCCCAAGAGACCCAGTACTTC. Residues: CASSFFSGGPQETQYF.

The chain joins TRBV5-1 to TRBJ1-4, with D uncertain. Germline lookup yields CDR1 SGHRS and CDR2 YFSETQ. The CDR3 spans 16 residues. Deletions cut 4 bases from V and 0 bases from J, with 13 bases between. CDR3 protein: CASSPGPLATNEKLFF. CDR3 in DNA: TGCGCCAGCAGCCCCGGTCCACTTGCAACTAATGAAAAACTGTTTTTT.

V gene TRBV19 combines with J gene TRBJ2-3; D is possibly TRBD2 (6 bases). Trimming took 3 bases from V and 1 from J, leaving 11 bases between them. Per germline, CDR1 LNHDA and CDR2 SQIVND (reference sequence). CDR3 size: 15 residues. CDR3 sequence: CASSIGGERTDTQYF. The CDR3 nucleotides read TGTGCCAGTAGTATCGGAGGGGAACGCACAGATACGCAGTATTTT. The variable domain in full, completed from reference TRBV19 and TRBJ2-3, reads DGGITQSPKYLFRKEGQNVTLSCEQNLNHDAMYWYRQDPGQGLRLIYYSQIVNDFQKGDIAEGYSVSREKKESFPLTVTSAQKNPTAFYLCASSIGGERTDTQYFGPGTRLTVL.

The CDR3 DNA is TGTGCCAGCAGTCGCACAAGCACAGATACGCAGTATTTT. It is translated as CASSRTSTDTQYF. The gene calls are TRBV6-5 and TRBJ2-3; D unresolved. The CDR3 loop spans 13 amino acids. With 5 bases removed from V and 0 bases from J, the gap between germline ends came to 6 bases. Per the germline V gene, CDR1 is MNHEY and CDR2 is SVGAGI.